The 4 T cell receptor beta chains below come from one sample, sequenced in a study of T cell repertoires in ileal Crohn's disease. Time point given: inflamed ileum from the surgical specimen. Generated by immunoSEQ multiplex PCR, the TCRdb table keeps only in-frame clones and is missing some. This table holds around 9,800 clones, 80% to 90% found once. The sample consisted of ileal tissue. The receptors here all came from an adult with Crohn's disease.

The rearrangement joins TRBV5-4 to TRBJ2-2; 7 nucleotides match TRBD2. Looked up from germline, CDR1 is SGHNT and CDR2 is YYREEE (reference sequence). This CDR3 is 14 amino acids long. The trim removed 1 base at V and 7 bases at J, leaving 4 bases unmatched. CDR3 in amino acids: CASSLSVAGGELFF. For the CDR3, the DNA is TGTGCCAGCAGCTTGTCGGTAGCGGGCGGGGAGCTGTTTTTT.

The CDR3 DNA reads as TGTGCCAGCAGTGAAGAGAGTACTAACACCTTC. This translates into CASSEESTNTF. V is TRBV6-1 and J is TRBJ1-2; D is uncertain. V was clipped by 1 base and J by 12 bases, with 9 bases between them. Per the germline V gene, CDR1 is MNHNS and CDR2 is SASEGT. The CDR3 covers 11 residues.

CDR3 in amino acids: CASSPYRGEAEKLFF. The CDR3 nucleotides are TGTGCCAGCAGCCCCTACAGGGGCGAGGCCGAAAAACTGTTTTTT. The genes are TRBV4-2 and TRBJ1-4, with 7 bases lining up with TRBD1. The CDR3 loop spans 15 amino acids. CDR1 LGHNA and CDR2 YNFKEQ come from the germline V gene. Unmatched junction bases numbered 10, after V lost 4 bases and J lost 8 bases.

This clone counts as large. The CDR3 is CASSALGGNTEAFF. DNA of the CDR3: TGTGCCAGCAGTGCGCTGGGGGGAAACACTGAAGCTTTCTTT. V usage is TRBV6-6 and J usage is TRBJ1-1, with a tentative D call TRBD1 (5 bases). The CDR3 is 14 residues long. Germline CDR1 is MNHNY and CDR2 is SVGAGI (reference sequence). With 5 bases removed from V and 2 bases from J, the gap between germline ends came to 12 bases.